The 24 T cell receptor beta chains below were found in one sample sequenced in a study of memory CD4+ T cells and cytomegalovirus serostatus (dated by TCRdb to about 2019). A FACSAria II was used to sort memory CD4+ T cells, defined as single viable CD3+CD4+CD8-CD45RO+ cells. Libraries were made using the immunoSEQ multiplex PCR assay. Drawn from immuneACCESS, this table holds only the in-frame rearrangements with V and J called that TCRdb kept. Clones are partly lost; checked studies trace under half to an unresolved V gene and leave the rest unexplained. Present in this sample are 50,000 to 65,000 clones, 77% of which were seen just once. 0.88% of the sample is taken by the ten largest. Source material: memory CD4+ T cells from blood. The receptor source for this set is an adult in good health and CMV-seronegative.

This chain uses TRBV18 with TRBJ2-1; D is unclear. Germline CDR1 and CDR2: KGHSH and LQKENI. V was cut by 1 base and J by 9 bases, with 16 bases left in between. The CDR3 has 15 amino acids. The CDR3 region is CASSPRDMGLGEQFF. The CDR3 coding sequence is TGTGCCAGCTCACCACGAGATATGGGATTGGGTGAGCAGTTCTTC.

The chain recombines TRBV14 with TRBJ1-1; D might be TRBD1 (6 bases). This CDR3 spans 15 amino acids. V was cut by 2 bases and J by 1 base, with 11 bases left in between. The germline V gene has CDR1 SGHDN and CDR2 FVKESK. CDR3 protein: CASSQSWGRNTEAFF. CDR3 DNA sequence: TGTGCCAGCAGCCAATCCTGGGGGCGGAACACTGAAGCTTTCTTT.

This clone was picked up one time. The V call is TRBV28, the J call TRBJ2-1; D might be TRBD1 (6 bases). Trimming left V 6 bases short and J 6 bases short, with 9 bases between. This CDR3 is 12 amino acids long. CDR1 MDHEN and CDR2 SYDVKM come from the germline V gene. CDR3 sequence (DNA): TGTGCCAGCAGGGACAGCCTCAATGAGCAGTTCTTC. Amino acid sequence: CASRDSLNEQFF.

The chain joins TRBV7-2 to TRBJ1-2; 7 nucleotides align to TRBD1. The CDR3 is 14 residues long. The J segment lost 2 bases and the V segment lost 4 bases, leaving 4 bases of the junction unmatched. Germline CDR1 SGHTA, CDR2 FQGNSA. The CDR3 nucleotides read TGTGCCAGCAGCTCGAAGACAGGGAACTATGGCTACACCTTC. Translation gives CASSSKTGNYGYTF.

This chain connects TRBV27 to TRBJ2-1, with D perhaps given as TRBD1 or TRBD2 (5 bases each). Germline CDR1 is MNHEY and CDR2 is SMNVEV (reference sequence). V was shortened by 7 bases and J by 5 bases, with 15 bases between the two germline ends. The CDR3 is 14 amino acids. Here the CDR3 reads CASMVGRANNEQFF. CDR3 coding DNA: TGTGCCAGCATGGTGGGACGGGCTAACAATGAGCAGTTCTTC.

V is TRBV5-8 and J is TRBJ2-1; 16 bases are a match to TRBD2. CDR1 is SGHTS and CDR2 is YDEGEE in the germline V gene. V gave up 4 bases and J gave up 0 bases; unmatched junction bases: 10. This CDR3 comprises 20 residues. CDR3 nucleotides: TGTGCCAGCAGCCCGGAAAAGGGACTAGCGGGAGGGCCCTCCTACAATGAGCAGTTCTTC. It encodes CASSPEKGLAGGPSYNEQFF.

V gene TRBV7-2 combines with J gene TRBJ2-7; 9 positions agree with TRBD1. There are 14 residues in the CDR3. Germline lookup yields CDR1 SGHTA and CDR2 FQGNSA. V dropped 7 bases and J dropped 2; count of bases not matched to a gene: 6. Here the CDR3 DNA reads TGTGCCAGCACCCCCGGACAGGGGACCTACGAGCAGTACTTC. Translation gives CASTPGQGTYEQYF.

This clone was counted between two and nine times. The CDR3 loop reads CATRMDIANTEAFF. In DNA form, the CDR3 reads TGTGCCACCAGGATGGACATCGCGAACACTGAAGCTTTCTTT. The chain combines TRBV15 with TRBJ1-1; D might be TRBD1 (5 bases). Germline assignment: CDR1 LNHNV and CDR2 YYDKDF (reference sequence). This CDR3 comprises 14 residues. Trimming stripped 6 bases from V and 1 base from J, with 12 bases between.

This chain connects TRBV11-2 to TRBJ2-7, with D possibly being TRBD1 (6 bases). CDR3 length equals 16 residues. Germline V gene sequence: CDR1 SGHAT, CDR2 FQNNGV. V lost 2 bases to trimming and J lost 2 bases, with 16 bases between them. The CDR3 DNA follows: TGTGCCAGCAGCTTAATGGGACAAGGAACCCCCTACGAGCAGTACTTC. Translating it yields CASSLMGQGTPYEQYF.

By proportion, this clone is medium-sized. Here the CDR3 reads CASSQDLQEAFF. The DNA for the CDR3 is TGTGCCAGCAGCCAAGATCTTCAGGAAGCTTTCTTT. The chain recombines TRBV4-2 with TRBJ1-1, with D hard to call. The CDR3 is made up of 12 amino acids. From germline, CDR1 is LGHNA and CDR2 YNFKEQ. Trimming removed 0 bases at V and 8 bases at J, with 7 bases between.

The chain couples TRBV19 to TRBJ1-2; tentatively, D is TRBD1 (6 bases). The CDR3 has 15 amino acids. The V and J ends lost 5 bases and 2 bases respectively, with 15 bases between them. Per the germline V gene, CDR1 is LNHDA and CDR2 is SQIVND (reference sequence). The CDR3 sequence is CASSPSGDGNYGYTF. The CDR3, as DNA: TGTGCCAGTAGTCCCTCAGGGGACGGGAACTATGGCTACACCTTC. The variable domain in full, completed from reference TRBV19 and TRBJ1-2, reads DGGITQSPKYLFRKEGQNVTLSCEQNLNHDAMYWYRQDPGQGLRLIYYSQIVNDFQKGDIAEGYSVSREKKESFPLTVTSAQKNPTAFYLCASSPSGDGNYGYTFGSGTRLTVV.

This clone was detected once. The V gene is TRBV29-1, the J gene TRBJ2-7; D remains ambiguous. This CDR3 has 11 amino acids. CDR1 and CDR2 (germline): SQVTM, ANQGSEA. The V and J ends lost 3 bases and 6 bases respectively, with 9 bases between them. As DNA, the CDR3 is TGCAGCGTTGATGTTAGGGTCGAGCAGTACTTC. The encoded protein is CSVDVRVEQYF.

The genes are TRBV28 and TRBJ1-3; D perhaps matches TRBD1 (6 bases). V lost 5 bases, J lost 4 bases, and 24 bases lay in between. Germline assignment: CDR1 MDHEN and CDR2 SYDVKM. The CDR3 has 18 residues. This CDR3 reads CASSGGGTNRDEGNTIYF. The CDR3 DNA reads TGTGCCAGCAGTGGCGGGGGGACAAACCGGGACGAAGGAAACACCATATATTTT.

Concerning this clone itself: This could be a read error, since a much larger clone is one nucleotide away. DNA for the CDR3: TGTGCCAGCAGTGCCCTATCAGAAGCTTTCTTT. It encodes CASSALSEAFF. The rearrangement uses TRBV6-6 and TRBJ1-1; D is uncertain. The V end was cut by 5 bases, the J end by 8 bases, with 9 bases between. The CDR3 spans 11 residues. Germline-derived CDR1 and CDR2 are MNHNY and SVGAGI (reference sequence).

The chain links TRBV18 to TRBJ1-1; the match to TRBD1 covers 8 bases. The germline gives CDR1 KGHSH, CDR2 LQKENI. CDR3 length equals 13 residues. The V segment lost 6 bases and the J segment 2 bases; nucleotides outside the gene matches: 2. CDR3 in DNA: TGTGCCAGCTCGACAGGGGAAAACACTGAAGCTTTCTTT. It is translated as CASSTGENTEAFF.

V and J are TRBV6-5 and TRBJ2-1; 7 bases line up with TRBD1. The germline V gene has CDR1 MNHEY and CDR2 SVGAGI. Germline trimming cut 6 bases from V and 5 bases from J; bases unmatched to any gene: 10. The CDR3 is 15 amino acids. DNA of the CDR3: TGTGCCAGCAGAAGAGGACAGGCCGCAGACAATGAGCAGTTCTTC. This sequence encodes CASRRGQAADNEQFF.

J is TRBJ2-7 and V is TRBV10-3, with 10 bases that match TRBD1. J lost 2 bases, V lost 4 bases, and 2 bases had no gene match. CDR1 and CDR2 from the germline V gene are ENHRY and SYGVKD. This CDR3 spans 14 amino acids. CDR3 sequence reads: CAISGQGATYEQYF. CDR3 bases: TGTGCCATCAGTGGACAGGGGGCCACCTACGAGCAGTACTTC.

This clone was observed a few times. The gene calls are TRBV29-1 and TRBJ2-7; 13 nucleotides match TRBD2. This CDR3 spans 12 amino acids. J lost 7 bases, V lost 7 bases, and 4 bases had no gene match. Germline CDR1 reads SQVTM; CDR2 reads ANQGSEA. CDR3 sequence (DNA): TGCAGCGCCGGGACTAGCGGGATTGAGCAGTACTTC. This translates into CSAGTSGIEQYF.

V and J are TRBV6-6 and TRBJ1-4; D unresolved. This CDR3 contains 15 residues. CDR1 and CDR2 (germline): MNHNY, SVGAGI (reference sequence). V was clipped by 7 bases and J by 0 bases, with 12 bases between them. For the CDR3, the DNA is TGTGCCAGCACCCCCGGACCAGCAACTAATGAAAAACTGTTTTTT. Its protein product is CASTPGPATNEKLFF.

This chain links TRBV7-8 with TRBJ2-6; no clear D gene. Germline CDR1 SGHVS, CDR2 FQNEAQ. CDR3 length equals 16 residues. V lost 2 bases to trimming and J lost 2 bases, with 10 bases between them. CDR3 residues: CASSLFSLPGANVLTF. The DNA of the CDR3 is TGTGCCAGCAGCTTATTTAGTTTACCTGGGGCCAACGTCCTGACTTTC. The full variable domain, with the rest looked up from reference TRBV7-8 and TRBJ2-6, is GAGVSQSPRYKVAKRGQDVALRCDPISGHVSLFWYQQALGQGPEFLTYFQNEAQLDKSGLPSDRFFAERPEGSVSTLKIQRTQQEDSAVYLCASSLFSLPGANVLTFGAGSRLTVL.

This clone has just one count. V and J are TRBV6-1 and TRBJ2-1, with 16 bases lining up with TRBD2. The CDR3 contains 24 residues. Germline trimming cut 1 base from V and 7 bases from J; bases unmatched to any gene: 25. Germline CDR1 and CDR2: MNHNS and SASEGT. The CDR3 protein is CASSEVDRITPGLAGGPHRNEQFF. The CDR3 DNA sequence: TGTGCCAGCAGTGAAGTAGACAGAATCACACCGGGACTAGCGGGAGGGCCCCATAGGAATGAGCAGTTCTTC.

This rearrangement joins TRBV10-3 to TRBJ2-1, with 7 bases aligning to TRBD2. Germline CDR1 is ENHRY and CDR2 is SYGVKD. This CDR3 contains 17 residues. Trimming cost V 2 bases and J 4 bases; bases outside gene matches: 11. Written as DNA, the CDR3 is TGTGCCATCAGTGAGGGAGGAAGAGCGGGAAGGTACAATGAGCAGTTCTTC. Translation: CAISEGGRAGRYNEQFF.

This chain joins TRBV29-1 and TRBJ1-3; D unclear. Germline V gene lookup returns CDR1 SQVTM and CDR2 ANQGSEA. The CDR3 has 13 amino acids. V shed 7 bases and J shed 4 bases, with 14 bases lying between them. CDR3 amino acids: CSGRSGSGNTIYF. CDR3 coding DNA: TGCAGCGGGCGGTCCGGGTCGGGAAACACCATATATTTT. The complete variable domain, with remaining parts taken from reference TRBV29-1 and TRBJ1-3, reads SAVISQKPSRDICQRGTSLTIQCQVDSQVTMMFWYRQQPGQSLTLIATANQGSEATYESGFVIDKFPISRPNLTFSTLTVSNMSPEDSSIYLCSGRSGSGNTIYFGEGSWLTVV.

The rearrangement uses TRBV4-2 and TRBJ1-2; D remains ambiguous. The germline gives CDR1 LGHNA, CDR2 YNFKEQ. The CDR3 sequence is 11 residues long. Trimming cost V 3 bases and J 5 bases, with 4 bases left between them. DNA of the CDR3: TGTGCCAGCAGCCAGGCTTATGGCTACACCTTC. Its protein product is CASSQAYGYTF.